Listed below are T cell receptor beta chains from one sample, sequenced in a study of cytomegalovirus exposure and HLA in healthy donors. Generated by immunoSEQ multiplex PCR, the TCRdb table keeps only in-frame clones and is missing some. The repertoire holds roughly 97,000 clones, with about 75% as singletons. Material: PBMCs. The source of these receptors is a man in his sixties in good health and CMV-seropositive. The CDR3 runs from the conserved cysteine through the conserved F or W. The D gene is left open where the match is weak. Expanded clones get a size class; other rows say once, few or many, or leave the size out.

TGTGCCAGCAGCCTCGGACTAGCGGGGGGGCCCGGGGACGAGCAGTACTTC | CASSLGLAGGPGDEQYF | TRBD2 | TRBJ2-7 | TRBV4-2 | .
TGTGCCTGGAGTTTCACAGGGCCCGCTGCCCTTACCTACGAGCAGTACTTC | CAWSFTGPAALTYEQYF | . | TRBJ2-7 | TRBV30 | .
TGTGCCAGCAGCTTAGCAGATCCGGTAACCTACGAGCAGTACTTC | CASSLADPVTYEQYF | . | TRBJ2-7 | TRBV7-9 | .
TGTGCCAGCAGCGAAGACAGGTTTACCCTTTTAGCCAAAAACATTCAGTACTTC | CASSEDRFTLLAKNIQYF | . | TRBJ2-4 | TRBV21-1 | .
TGTGCCAGCAGCGCCCGACAGGAACGCTATGGCTACACCTTC | CASSARQERYGYTF | . | TRBJ1-2 | TRBV7-2 | .
TGCGCCAGCAGCTTGGGGGGACTAGCGGCAGATACGCAGTATTTT | CASSLGGLAADTQYF | TRBD2 | TRBJ2-3 | TRBV5-1 | .
TGCGCCAGCAGTGCCATTACAGGGGAGCAGTACTTC | CASSAITGEQYF | . | TRBJ2-7 | TRBV10-2 | many
TGTGCCAGCAGCTTACCCAGGGAAGAGACCCAGTACTTC | CASSLPREETQYF | . | TRBJ2-5 | TRBV7-2 | few
TGTGCCAGCAGCTTAGTCGCGGGGGCAGGGGATACGCAGTATTTT | CASSLVAGAGDTQYF | . | TRBJ2-3 | TRBV7-2 | .
TGTGCCAGCAGTTACAACGGACAGGTCAACTATGGCTACACCTTC | CASSYNGQVNYGYTF | TRBD1 | TRBJ1-2 | TRBV6-5 | .
TGTGCCAGCAGTTTTGGCAGGGCCTACGAGCAGTACTTC | CASSFGRAYEQYF | . | TRBJ2-7 | TRBV6-5 | .
TGTGCCAGCACCCGGGACAACCCCATGAACACTGAAGCTTTCTTT | CASTRDNPMNTEAFF | . | TRBJ1-1 | TRBV6-1 | .
TGTGCCAGCAGCTCGGACAGGCAAGAGACCCAGTACTTC | CASSSDRQETQYF | TRBD1 | TRBJ2-5 | TRBV7-7 | .
TGTGCCAGTAGTATGGCCCAGGGGGCTAACTATGGCTACACCTTC | CASSMAQGANYGYTF | TRBD1 | TRBJ1-2 | TRBV19 | .
TGTGCCAGCAGCTCCCAGGGACTCCTCGGGTACGAGCAGTACTTC | CASSSQGLLGYEQYF | . | TRBJ2-7 | TRBV7-9 | .
TGTGCCAGCAGTCCAGGACAGGGATGGACTGAAGCTTTCTTT | CASSPGQGWTEAFF | TRBD1 | TRBJ1-1 | TRBV2 | .
TGTGCCAGCAGCTTGGCCGGGCAGGGGGCTAGCACAGATACGCAGTATTTT | CASSLAGQGASTDTQYF | TRBD1 | TRBJ2-3 | TRBV5-4 | .
TGTGCCAGCAGCCCCAGGCAGGGGGCAGACAATGAGCAGTTCTTC | CASSPRQGADNEQFF | TRBD1 | TRBJ2-1 | TRBV5-4 | once
TGTGCCACCAGCGGACGCGAGGGGGCGCGGGGAGCTTTCTTT | CATSGREGARGAFF | TRBD1 | TRBJ1-1 | TRBV15 | .
TGTGCCATCAGTGACCGGGACAGGGGGCGTAGATTCAATGGCTACACCTTC | CAISDRDRGRRFNGYTF | TRBD1 | TRBJ1-2 | TRBV10-3 | few
TGCGCCAGCAGTTCAGGGATCTTGGGGGCCAACGTCCTGACTTTC | CASSSGILGANVLTF | . | TRBJ2-6 | TRBV10-1 | once
TGTGCCAGCAGCCATACAGATACGCAGTATTTT | CASSHTDTQYF | . | TRBJ2-3 | TRBV11-2 | .
TGCGCCAGCAGCCAAGGGTTAGCGGGGGCCCTCTCCTACAATGAGCAGTTCTTC | CASSQGLAGALSYNEQFF | TRBD2 | TRBJ2-1 | TRBV4-3 | .
TGTGCCAGCAAAAGTAGAGTTAACACTGAAGCTTTCTTT | CASKSRVNTEAFF | . | TRBJ1-1 | TRBV6-5 | many
TGTGCCAGCAGCTTAGCGTTTTGGACTAGCGGGGCGCCCGACACAGATACGCAGTATTTT | CASSLAFWTSGAPDTDTQYF | TRBD2 | TRBJ2-3 | TRBV5-4 | .
TGTGCCAGCAGCTTATTAGGGGGAAGAGGTCCTGGAAACACCATATATTTT | CASSLLGGRGPGNTIYF | . | TRBJ1-3 | TRBV7-9 | .
TGTGCCAGCAGTCGGACAGGGACAGCAACTGAAGCTTTCTTT | CASSRTGTATEAFF | TRBD1 | TRBJ1-1 | TRBV6-1 | .
TGCGCCAGCAGCTTGGCCAACTCAGAAGCTTTCTTT | CASSLANSEAFF | . | TRBJ1-1 | TRBV5-1 | few
TGTGCCAGCTCACCAGGAGGGGACAGTTCCTATGGCTACACCTTC | CASSPGGDSSYGYTF | TRBD1 | TRBJ1-2 | TRBV18 | .
TGTGCCAGCAGCTTAGTGGGTGCGGGTCAAGAGACCCAGTACTTC | CASSLVGAGQETQYF | . | TRBJ2-5 | TRBV11-2 | .
TGTGCCAGCAGCCTCGGGGGACTAGCGGGGGTGGATGAGCAGTTCTTC | CASSLGGLAGVDEQFF | TRBD2 | TRBJ2-1 | TRBV11-2 | .
TGCGCCAGCAGCCGAGAACAGGCCCCTATCGATGGCTACACCTTC | CASSREQAPIDGYTF | . | TRBJ1-2 | TRBV4-3 | few
TGTGCCAGCAGTAGGGCTAGCGGGGGTTACAATGAGCAGTTCTTC | CASSRASGGYNEQFF | TRBD2 | TRBJ2-1 | TRBV6-5 | .
TGTTCCAGCAGCTTAGAACCCTCAGGGGGCGCGAGGTATGGCTACACCTTC | CSSSLEPSGGARYGYTF | TRBD1 | TRBJ1-2 | TRBV7-9 | .
TGTGCCAGCAGCTCCCAACAGACTAGCGGGGGGGAGACCCAGTACTTC | CASSSQQTSGGETQYF | TRBD2 | TRBJ2-5 | TRBV5-4 | .
TGTGCCAGCAGAACCGGGACAGGGGGCGCCGAGCAGTACTTC | CASRTGTGGAEQYF | TRBD1 | TRBJ2-7 | TRBV6-5 | .
TGTGCCAGCAGCTCCTCACCGATCTCGGGTGGGGAGCTGTTTTTT | CASSSSPISGGELFF | . | TRBJ2-2 | TRBV7-2 | .
TGTGCCAGCAGCGTACTAGCGGGGGGCACAGATACGCAGTATTTT | CASSVLAGGTDTQYF | TRBD2 | TRBJ2-3 | TRBV9 | .
TGTGCCAGCAGCCCCGGGGGAAGTCGATATGGCTACACCTTC | CASSPGGSRYGYTF | . | TRBJ1-2 | TRBV7-3 | .
TGTGCCAGCAGCGCCCGACAGGGACTGAACACTGAAGCTTTCTTT | CASSARQGLNTEAFF | TRBD1 | TRBJ1-1 | TRBV7-8 | .
TGTGCCAGCAGCGGGCAGACAGGGAGGAGCGATGGCTACACCTTC | CASSGQTGRSDGYTF | TRBD1 | TRBJ1-2 | TRBV7-8 | few
TGTGCCAGCAGCCACGGGGACAGTCCCAATTCACCCCTCCACTTT | CASSHGDSPNSPLHF | TRBD1 | TRBJ1-6 | TRBV13 | .
TGCAGCGCCCAGGGGGGGACAGGGGGTTACGAGCAGTACTTC | CSAQGGTGGYEQYF | TRBD1 | TRBJ2-7 | TRBV29-1 | once
TGTGCCAGCAGCTTAGTAGTGGGCAATCAGCCCCAGCATTTT | CASSLVVGNQPQHF | . | TRBJ1-5 | TRBV7-2 | .
TGTGCCAGCAGCTTATCTGCTATAATCCAGGGCCCCTCTGGAAACACCATATATTTT | CASSLSAIIQGPSGNTIYF | . | TRBJ1-3 | TRBV7-6 | .
TGTGCCATCAAGACAGGGGAAGCCTACGAGCAGTACTTC | CAIKTGEAYEQYF | TRBD1 | TRBJ2-7 | TRBV10-3 | .
TGTGCCAGCAGCTACCGGGACAGGCTAAATGAAAAACTGTTTTTT | CASSYRDRLNEKLFF | TRBD1 | TRBJ1-4 | TRBV5-6 | .
TGTGCCAGCAGCCCGAGACTAGCGGGGAGTACCTACGAGCAGTACTTC | CASSPRLAGSTYEQYF | TRBD2 | TRBJ2-7 | TRBV9 | .